The present T cell receptor beta chain was sequenced within a study of CD8 T cells in Susac syndrome. CDR3 length equals 14 residues. CDR1 and CDR2 from the germline V gene are MDHEN and SYDVKM. Germline trimming cut 5 bases from V and 7 bases from J; bases unmatched to any gene: 6. RNA totalling about 0.5 to 1 ug underwent reverse transcription with random hexamers. Amplification of the TCR beta CDR3 was carried out by immunoSEQ multiplex PCR, which spanned a total of 54 Vbeta and 13 Jbeta segments. A single record per CDR3 protein comes from TCRdb applying MiXCR to the immunoSEQ multiplex PCR reads. The table shows 250,000 to 350,000 distinct CDR3 sequences, with about 85% occurring only once. From blood CD8+ and CD4+ T cells, TCR beta sequences were generated. Negative isolation was used for CD8+ and CD4+ T cells, and FACS enrichment was applied to TEMRA cells.

J is TRBJ1-5 and V is TRBV28, with 9 nucleotides matching TRBD1. The source material was CD8+ T cells from PBMCs. The TCR originated in a human donor with multiple sclerosis. CDR3 sequence reads: CASSNRGLEQPQHF. DNA for the CDR3: TGTGCCAGCAGTAACAGGGGGCTGGAGCAGCCCCAGCATTTT.